The clone carrying this TCR beta chain was counted only a few times. These data originate in a study of response to subunit inactivated influenza vaccine. TCRdb itself ran the RT-PCR reads through MiXCR, one entry per CDR3 protein. The sample contains hundreds of thousands of distinct CDR3 sequences, about 12% of which appear only once. With 0 bases removed from V and 6 bases from J, the gap between germline ends came to 11 bases. Germline V gene lookup returns CDR1 SGHTA and CDR2 FQGNSA. This CDR3 comprises 15 residues. The sample consisted of PBMCs from blood, taken on the day of vaccination. The chain links TRBV7-2 to TRBJ2-2; maybe TRBD2 (5 bases). The TCR originated in a man aged 50-60 years who received an inactivated influenza vaccine. The CDR3 nucleotides are TGTGCCAGCAGCTTAGCGCCGACGAGGGCCGGGGAGCTGTTTTTT. Its protein is CASSLAPTRAGELFF.